This T cell receptor beta chain derives from a study of breast tumors, draining lymph nodes, adjacent tissues. Samples came from axillary lymph nodes draining the breast cancer. V shed 4 bases, J shed 5 bases, and the junction held 12 bases outside the gene matches. Germline V gene sequence: CDR1 LNHDA, CDR2 SQIVND (reference sequence). The CDR3 loop spans 16 amino acids. Each CDR3 protein gets one entry after TCRdb re-called the multiplex PCR reads with MiXCR. The profile shows about 220,000 distinct CDR3 sequences, around 34% of them singletons. The clonotype was recovered from a female donor with breast cancer. Some clones in this sample may be carry-over from other donors' samples. The chain recombines TRBV19 with TRBJ2-5; 8 nucleotides match TRBD2. The source material was axillary lymph node tissue. The CDR3 region has the DNA TGTGCCAGTAGTAGGGGAGTGGCGGGGGGATTGGAGACCCAGTACTTC. Translating it yields CASSRGVAGGLETQYF.